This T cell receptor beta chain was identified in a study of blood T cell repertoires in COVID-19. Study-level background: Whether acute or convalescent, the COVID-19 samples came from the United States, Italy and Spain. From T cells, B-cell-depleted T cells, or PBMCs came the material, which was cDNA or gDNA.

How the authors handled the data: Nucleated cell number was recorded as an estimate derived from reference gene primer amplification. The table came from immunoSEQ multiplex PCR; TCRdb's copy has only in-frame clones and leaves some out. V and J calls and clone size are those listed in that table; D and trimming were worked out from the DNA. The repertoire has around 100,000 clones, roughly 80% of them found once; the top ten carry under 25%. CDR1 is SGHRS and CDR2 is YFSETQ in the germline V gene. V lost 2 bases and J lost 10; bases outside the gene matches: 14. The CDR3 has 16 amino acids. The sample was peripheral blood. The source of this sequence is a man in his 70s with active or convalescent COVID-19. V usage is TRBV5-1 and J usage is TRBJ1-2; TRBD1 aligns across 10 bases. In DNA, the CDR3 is TGCGCCAGCAGCTTAATCCCGACAGGGGGCGAAGGAGTCTACACCTTC. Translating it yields CASSLIPTGGEGVYTF.